Listed below are T cell receptor beta chains from one sample, sequenced in a study of T cell repertoires in ileal Crohn's disease. Generated by immunoSEQ multiplex PCR, the TCRdb table keeps only in-frame clones and is missing some. This sample has around 8,600 clones, with roughly 79% found just once. Sample: ileal tissue. All receptors derive from an adult with Crohn's disease. CDR3s include the opening cysteine and the closing phenylalanine or tryptophan. Each record gives: D gene, V gene, J gene, clone size, CDR3 protein, CDR3 DNA. The D gene is left open where the match is weak. The size field is filled for only some rows; it gives once, few, many or a size class.

d_call: -
v_call: TRBV7-9
j_call: TRBJ2-2
clone_size: -
cdr3_aa: CASSLPTGSLFF
cdr3_nt: TGTGCCAGCAGCTTACCCACTGGTTCACTGTTTTTT

d_call: TRBD1
v_call: TRBV19
j_call: TRBJ1-5
clone_size: -
cdr3_aa: CASSPGQAGNQPQHF
cdr3_nt: TGTGCCAGTAGTCCCGGACAGGCGGGCAATCAGCCCCAGCATTTT

d_call: TRBD1
v_call: TRBV7-3
j_call: TRBJ1-1
clone_size: -
cdr3_aa: CASSPGTGFIKTEAFF
cdr3_nt: TGTGCCAGCAGCCCCGGGACAGGGTTTATCAAGACTGAAGCTTTCTTT

d_call: TRBD1
v_call: TRBV6-6
j_call: TRBJ1-5
clone_size: -
cdr3_aa: CASSQRTGSMHQPQHF
cdr3_nt: TGTGCCAGCAGTCAGAGGACAGGGTCGATGCATCAGCCCCAGCATTTT

d_call: -
v_call: TRBV7-2
j_call: TRBJ2-7
clone_size: -
cdr3_aa: CASSPQRLTQGSYEQYF
cdr3_nt: TGTGCCAGCAGCCCCCAAAGACTGACCCAGGGCTCCTACGAGCAGTACTTC

d_call: -
v_call: TRBV7-8
j_call: TRBJ2-3
clone_size: -
cdr3_aa: CASSLAGGRSDTQYF
cdr3_nt: TGTGCCAGCAGCTTAGCGGGGGGGCGCTCAGATACGCAGTATTTT

d_call: TRBD2
v_call: TRBV19
j_call: TRBJ2-2
clone_size: -
cdr3_aa: CASSMGLAGTLLTGELFF
cdr3_nt: TGTGCCAGTAGTATGGGCCTAGCGGGGACCTTGCTGACCGGGGAGCTGTTTTTT

d_call: TRBD2
v_call: TRBV5-1
j_call: TRBJ2-7
clone_size: -
cdr3_aa: CASYPGTSGGAGSYEQYF
cdr3_nt: TGCGCCAGTTACCCTGGGACTAGCGGGGGGGCCGGTTCCTACGAGCAGTACTTC

d_call: -
v_call: TRBV25-1
j_call: TRBJ1-1
clone_size: -
cdr3_aa: CASRWQRYTEAFF
cdr3_nt: TGTGCCAGCAGATGGCAGAGGTACACTGAAGCTTTCTTT

d_call: -
v_call: TRBV6-1
j_call: TRBJ1-5
clone_size: -
cdr3_aa: CASSEAGRLPQHF
cdr3_nt: TGTGCCAGCAGTGAAGCGGGGAGACTGCCCCAGCATTTT

d_call: -
v_call: TRBV29-1
j_call: TRBJ2-7
clone_size: -
cdr3_aa: CSYGEVYEQYF
cdr3_nt: TGCAGCTACGGGGAAGTCTACGAGCAGTACTTC

d_call: TRBD1
v_call: TRBV27
j_call: TRBJ1-4
clone_size: -
cdr3_aa: CASSPRTGMEKLFF
cdr3_nt: TGTGCCAGCAGTCCTCGGACAGGGATGGAAAAACTGTTTTTT

d_call: TRBD1
v_call: TRBV10-3
j_call: TRBJ1-1
clone_size: -
cdr3_aa: CATGQGEAEAFF
cdr3_nt: TGTGCCACGGGACAGGGGGAGGCTGAAGCTTTCTTT

d_call: -
v_call: TRBV5-1
j_call: TRBJ2-7
clone_size: -
cdr3_aa: CASSLPGSSYEQYF
cdr3_nt: TGCGCCAGCAGCTTGCCAGGCAGCTCCTACGAGCAGTACTTC

d_call: -
v_call: TRBV5-4
j_call: TRBJ1-1
clone_size: -
cdr3_aa: CASSLPGGLNTEAFF
cdr3_nt: TGTGCCAGCAGCTTACCCGGGGGGCTGAACACTGAAGCTTTCTTT

d_call: -
v_call: TRBV7-9
j_call: TRBJ2-2
clone_size: once
cdr3_aa: CASTAVLSTGELFF
cdr3_nt: TGTGCCAGCACCGCGGTACTTAGCACCGGGGAGCTGTTTTTT

d_call: TRBD1
v_call: TRBV7-6
j_call: TRBJ2-6
clone_size: -
cdr3_aa: CASSGQENVLTF
cdr3_nt: TGTGCCAGCAGCGGACAGGAGAACGTCCTGACTTTC

d_call: TRBD2
v_call: TRBV7-8
j_call: TRBJ2-1
clone_size: -
cdr3_aa: CASSSGPGASGGANEQFF
cdr3_nt: TGTGCCAGCAGCAGTGGCCCCGGGGCTAGCGGGGGGGCCAATGAGCAGTTCTTC

d_call: TRBD1
v_call: TRBV2
j_call: TRBJ2-7
clone_size: -
cdr3_aa: CARGQGSGEQYF
cdr3_nt: TGTGCCCGAGGACAGGGTTCGGGCGAGCAGTACTTC

d_call: -
v_call: TRBV29-1
j_call: TRBJ2-7
clone_size: -
cdr3_aa: CSVGGPGYEQYF
cdr3_nt: TGCAGCGTTGGGGGCCCCGGCTACGAGCAGTACTTC

d_call: -
v_call: TRBV5-6
j_call: TRBJ1-4
clone_size: few
cdr3_aa: CASSSQGATNEKLFF
cdr3_nt: TGTGCCAGCAGCTCCCAGGGTGCAACTAATGAAAAACTGTTTTTT

d_call: TRBD1
v_call: TRBV29-1
j_call: TRBJ2-1
clone_size: -
cdr3_aa: CSFDRASYNEQFF
cdr3_nt: TGCAGTTTTGACAGGGCCTCCTACAATGAGCAGTTCTTC

d_call: -
v_call: TRBV15
j_call: TRBJ2-5
clone_size: -
cdr3_aa: CATSSTRSEETQYF
cdr3_nt: TGTGCCACCAGCAGCACCCGGAGTGAAGAGACCCAGTACTTC

d_call: TRBD1
v_call: TRBV7-9
j_call: TRBJ1-2
clone_size: -
cdr3_aa: CASSLAQGETYGYTF
cdr3_nt: TGTGCCAGCAGCTTAGCACAGGGGGAGACTTATGGCTACACCTTC

d_call: -
v_call: TRBV2
j_call: TRBJ2-2
clone_size: -
cdr3_aa: CASRSDGAANTGELFF
cdr3_nt: TGTGCCAGCAGATCAGATGGGGCCGCGAACACCGGGGAGCTGTTTTTT

d_call: -
v_call: TRBV2
j_call: TRBJ1-4
clone_size: -
cdr3_aa: CASSDSSTRGEKLFF
cdr3_nt: TGTGCCAGCAGTGACAGTTCCACGCGGGGTGAAAAACTGTTTTTT

d_call: -
v_call: TRBV9
j_call: TRBJ1-1
clone_size: -
cdr3_aa: CASSIRWDTEAFF
cdr3_nt: TGTGCCAGCAGCATCAGGTGGGACACTGAAGCTTTCTTT

d_call: -
v_call: TRBV14
j_call: TRBJ1-3
clone_size: -
cdr3_aa: CASSSQNLAGNTIYF
cdr3_nt: TGTGCCAGCAGCTCCCAGAACCTGGCTGGAAACACCATATATTTT

d_call: -
v_call: TRBV2
j_call: TRBJ2-7
clone_size: few
cdr3_aa: CASSDSPGQYEQYF
cdr3_nt: TGTGCCAGCAGTGATTCTCCGGGTCAGTACGAGCAGTACTTC

d_call: -
v_call: TRBV5-5
j_call: TRBJ2-1
clone_size: -
cdr3_aa: CASSLTVNEQFF
cdr3_nt: TGTGCCAGCAGCTTAACGGTCAATGAGCAGTTCTTC

d_call: -
v_call: TRBV19
j_call: TRBJ2-7
clone_size: -
cdr3_aa: CASSIGHSYEQYF
cdr3_nt: TGTGCCAGTAGTATTGGGCATTCCTACGAGCAGTACTTC

d_call: -
v_call: TRBV29-1
j_call: TRBJ2-7
clone_size: -
cdr3_aa: CSVAKGAAYEQYF
cdr3_nt: TGCAGCGTTGCGAAAGGGGCCGCCTACGAGCAGTACTTC

d_call: TRBD2
v_call: TRBV6-4
j_call: TRBJ2-1
clone_size: -
cdr3_aa: CASSDSSGGANEQFF
cdr3_nt: TGTGCCAGCAGTGACTCTAGCGGGGGGGCCAATGAGCAGTTCTTC

d_call: TRBD1
v_call: TRBV7-8
j_call: TRBJ2-1
clone_size: -
cdr3_aa: CASSSNLRDRGRNEQFF
cdr3_nt: TGTGCCAGCAGCTCGAACTTACGGGACAGGGGTAGGAATGAGCAGTTCTTC

d_call: TRBD1
v_call: TRBV27
j_call: TRBJ2-1
clone_size: once
cdr3_aa: CASSFRGTGGNEQFF
cdr3_nt: TGTGCCAGCAGTTTTAGGGGGACAGGGGGCAATGAGCAGTTCTTC

d_call: -
v_call: TRBV4-1
j_call: TRBJ1-5
clone_size: -
cdr3_aa: CASSQDADGQPSNQPQHF
cdr3_nt: TGCGCCAGCAGCCAAGATGCGGATGGCCAACCTAGCAATCAGCCCCAGCATTTT

d_call: TRBD1
v_call: TRBV27
j_call: TRBJ1-2
clone_size: once
cdr3_aa: CASSKTGGQNYGYTF
cdr3_nt: TGTGCCAGCAGTAAGACAGGGGGCCAGAACTATGGCTACACCTTC

d_call: -
v_call: TRBV9
j_call: TRBJ2-2
clone_size: -
cdr3_aa: CASSPPQVPGELFF
cdr3_nt: TGTGCCAGCAGCCCCCCTCAGGTGCCCGGGGAGCTGTTTTTT

d_call: TRBD2
v_call: TRBV28
j_call: TRBJ2-3
clone_size: -
cdr3_aa: CASSPWTSGREGTQYF
cdr3_nt: TGTGCCAGCAGTCCTTGGACTAGCGGGAGGGAGGGTACGCAGTATTTT

d_call: TRBD1
v_call: TRBV27
j_call: TRBJ2-5
clone_size: -
cdr3_aa: CASSSHSRGQETQYF
cdr3_nt: TGTGCCAGCAGTTCGCATTCCAGGGGGCAAGAGACCCAGTACTTC

d_call: TRBD1
v_call: TRBV7-2
j_call: TRBJ1-2
clone_size: -
cdr3_aa: CASSLTPGQGINYGYTF
cdr3_nt: TGTGCCAGCAGCTTAACCCCGGGACAGGGGATAAACTATGGCTACACCTTC